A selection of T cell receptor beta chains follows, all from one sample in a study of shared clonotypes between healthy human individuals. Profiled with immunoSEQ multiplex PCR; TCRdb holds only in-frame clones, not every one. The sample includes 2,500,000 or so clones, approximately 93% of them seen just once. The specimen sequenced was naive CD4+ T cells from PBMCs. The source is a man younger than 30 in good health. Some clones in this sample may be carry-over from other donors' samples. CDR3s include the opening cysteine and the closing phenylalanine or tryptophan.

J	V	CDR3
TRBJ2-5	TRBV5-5	CASSLFTLAETQYF
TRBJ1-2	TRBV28	CASLLDGHYGYTF
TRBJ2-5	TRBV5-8	CASSRGLQETQYF
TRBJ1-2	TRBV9	CASSVTGTGGTFGYGYTF
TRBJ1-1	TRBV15	CATSSSRANTEAFF
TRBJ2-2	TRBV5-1	CASSLPSGDTGELFF
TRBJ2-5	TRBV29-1	CSVLRETQYF
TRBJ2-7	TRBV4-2	CASSQRGTGEQYF
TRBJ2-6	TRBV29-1	CSVGPGANVLTF
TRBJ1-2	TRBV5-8	CASSSYNGRLSYGYTF
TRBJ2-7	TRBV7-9	CASSSGGSYEQYF
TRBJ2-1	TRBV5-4	CASSSGFTYNEQFF
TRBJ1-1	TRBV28	CASSPDKYTEAFF
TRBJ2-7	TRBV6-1	CASSEERVGSVEQYF